One and the same sample provided the 31 T cell receptor beta chains below, sequenced in a study of blood T cell repertoires in COVID-19. Assay: immunoSEQ multiplex PCR; the TCRdb copy retains only in-frame clones and omits some. The profile shows under 85,000 clones, roughly 82% of them singletons. The source material was peripheral blood. The receptors originated from a human donor in a cohort sampled during active COVID-19.

The gene calls are TRBV29-1 and TRBJ2-4; D is perhaps TRBD1 (6 bases). CDR3 length: 13 amino acids. V dropped 4 bases and J dropped 6 bases, with 13 bases sitting between them. Germline V gene lookup returns CDR1 SQVTM and CDR2 ANQGSEA. CDR3 in amino acids: CSVGLGTRNIQYF. The CDR3 nucleotides are TGCAGCGTTGGGCTTGGGACACGAAACATTCAGTACTTC. Together with reference TRBV29-1 and TRBJ2-4, the CDR3 gives the full variable domain: SAVISQKPSRDICQRGTSLTIQCQVDSQVTMMFWYRQQPGQSLTLIATANQGSEATYESGFVIDKFPISRPNLTFSTLTVSNMSPEDSSIYLCSVGLGTRNIQYFGAGTRLSVL.

The V call is TRBV4-2, the J call TRBJ2-5; 7 nucleotides match TRBD2. CDR3 length equals 15 residues. After removal of 1 base from V and 2 bases from J, the junction contained 4 bases not matched to a gene. CDR1 and CDR2 (germline): LGHNA, YNFKEQ. This CDR3 reads CASSQAGGGQETQYF. The CDR3 bases are TGTGCCAGCAGCCAAGCGGGGGGAGGGCAAGAGACCCAGTACTTC.

This clone was observed a handful of times. The same CDR3 is also encoded by other DNA sequences in this sample. The chain is built from TRBV19 and TRBJ2-2; D is perhaps TRBD2 (5 bases). V gave up 3 bases and J gave up 6 bases, with 14 bases separating them. The CDR3 is 15 amino acids. Germline V gene sequence: CDR1 LNHDA, CDR2 SQIVND (reference sequence). The chain's CDR3 is CASSISRARPGELFF. The CDR3 coding sequence is TGTGCCAGTAGTATCTCGCGGGCCCGTCCCGGGGAGCTGTTTTTT.

The chain combines TRBV19 with TRBJ1-2, with 7 nucleotides matching TRBD1. J was trimmed by 4 bases and V by 5 bases; bases with no gene match: 7. Germline CDR1 is LNHDA and CDR2 is SQIVND (reference sequence). This CDR3 has 14 amino acids. CDR3 sequence reads: CASSPGGGAYGYTF. DNA of the CDR3: TGTGCCAGTAGTCCAGGAGGGGGCGCCTATGGCTACACCTTC.

This clone was observed a single time. This chain uses TRBV28 with TRBJ1-1, with 7 bases aligning to TRBD1. From germline, CDR1 is MDHEN and CDR2 SYDVKM. Losses at the gene ends were 5 bases for V and 0 bases for J; bases not matched to a gene: 12. CDR3 length: 17 residues. CDR3 sequence reads: CASSPGGGRVVNTEAFF. In nucleotides, the CDR3 is TGTGCCAGCAGTCCAGGGGGAGGCAGGGTGGTGAACACTGAAGCTTTCTTT.

The chain recombines TRBV7-2 with TRBJ1-6; 7 bases map to TRBD1. Germline-derived CDR1 and CDR2 are SGHTA and FQGNSA. The CDR3 covers 16 residues. Trimming cost V 3 bases and J 4 bases; bases outside gene matches: 6. The CDR3 reads CASSLGQTSYNSPLHF. The DNA of the CDR3 is TGTGCCAGCAGCTTGGGACAGACTTCTTATAATTCACCCCTCCACTTT.

This clone was recorded once. V usage is TRBV28 and J usage is TRBJ1-4; D might be TRBD1 (6 bases). Germline lookup yields CDR1 MDHEN and CDR2 SYDVKM. Trimming pared 5 bases from V and 8 bases from J, leaving 15 bases between. CDR3 length: 14 residues. CDR3 sequence (DNA): TGTGCCAGCAGTGGACAGCAAAATAAGGAAAAACTGTTTTTT. Amino acid sequence: CASSGQQNKEKLFF.

J is TRBJ2-7 and V is TRBV20-1; 7 bases align to TRBD1. Trimming cost V 3 bases and J 5 bases; bases outside gene matches: 10. Germline values: CDR1 DFQATT, CDR2 SNEGSKA (reference sequence). This CDR3 comprises 14 residues. The CDR3 protein is CSASLTGSVNEQYF. In DNA, the CDR3 is TGCAGTGCTAGTTTGACAGGGTCGGTCAACGAGCAGTACTTC.

This chain connects TRBV11-2 to TRBJ2-5, with 9 bases matching TRBD1. CDR1 is SGHAT and CDR2 is FQNNGV in the germline V gene. Trimming took 3 bases from V and 7 from J; bases not matched to a gene: 3. The CDR3 is 13 amino acids. CDR3 loop: CASSLGQGGTQYF. CDR3 in DNA: TGTGCCAGCAGCTTGGGACAGGGTGGGACCCAGTACTTC.

This rearrangement joins TRBV6-5 to TRBJ1-5; 7 bases match TRBD1. V shed 6 bases and J 6 bases; nucleotides not matched to a gene: 8. Germline CDR1 and CDR2: MNHEY and SVGAGI. The CDR3 runs to 14 residues. The CDR3 DNA reads as TGTGCCAGCAGCAGCAGACAGGGTGGTCAGCCCCAGCATTTT. This codes for CASSSRQGGQPQHF.

The rearrangement uses TRBV2 and TRBJ2-3; D is possibly TRBD1 (5 bases). Trimming shortened V by 7 bases and J by 4 bases, and 15 bases separated the two germline ends. Germline V CDR1 and CDR2: SNHLY, FYNNEI. CDR3 size: 14 residues. DNA of the CDR3: TGTGCCAGCAAAATAGGGGTCGCCGCAGATACGCAGTATTTT. Its protein product is CASKIGVAADTQYF.

This clone occurred a few times. The chain combines TRBV6-7 with TRBJ1-1; weak D call: TRBD1 (5 bases). TRBV6-7 is sorted into the ORF group, with uncertain function. This CDR3 contains 15 residues. V lost 7 bases, J lost 1 base, and 16 bases lay in between. Written as DNA, the CDR3 is TGTGCCAGCACAAAAAACAGGTTCGAGAACACTGAAGCTTTCTTT. Translating it yields CASTKNRFENTEAFF.

In this sample, this clone turned up once. This sequence joins TRBV4-1 and TRBJ2-3, with 12 bases lining up with TRBD2. Trimming cost V 4 bases and J 0 bases; bases outside gene matches: 8. Germline-derived CDR1 and CDR2 are MGHRA and YSYEKL. This CDR3 comprises 18 residues. The CDR3 bases are TGCGCCAGCAGCCCCCGAACTAGCGGGGGGTATAGCACAGATACGCAGTATTTT. It yields the protein CASSPRTSGGYSTDTQYF.

The rearrangement links TRBV2 to TRBJ2-1; TRBD2 is a possible D gene (5 bases). Germline V gene lookup returns CDR1 SNHLY and CDR2 FYNNEI. Trimming took 7 bases from V and 0 from J, leaving 16 bases between them. CDR3 size: 16 residues. CDR3 residues: CASKGTGSSSYNEQFF. DNA of the CDR3: TGTGCCAGCAAGGGCACGGGGAGCAGCTCCTACAATGAGCAGTTCTTC.

The table lists this clone with a few counts. V and J are TRBV2 and TRBJ1-2, with TRBD1 as a possible D gene (6 bases). The CDR3 is 13 amino acids. From germline, CDR1 is SNHLY and CDR2 FYNNEI. V was trimmed by 1 base and J by 5 bases, leaving 8 bases between them. In DNA, the CDR3 is TGTGCCAGCAGTGAAGAGCAGGGGTATGGCTACACCTTC. This gives the protein CASSEEQGYGYTF. The entire variable domain, with the rest obtained from reference TRBV2 and TRBJ1-2, is as follows: EPEVTQTPSHQVTQMGQEVILRCVPISNHLYFYWYRQILGQKVEFLVSFYNNEISEKSEIFDDQFSVERPDGSNFTLKIRSTKLEDSAMYFCASSEEQGYGYTFGSGTRLTVV.

The chain combines TRBV15 with TRBJ1-2, with 8 bases fitting TRBD1. This CDR3 is 14 amino acids long. CDR1 and CDR2 (germline): LNHNV, YYDKDF (reference sequence). Germline trimming cut 1 base from V and 7 bases from J; bases unmatched to any gene: 5. The CDR3 loop reads CATSRAQGVGGYTF. In nucleotides, the CDR3 is TGTGCCACCAGCAGAGCACAGGGGGTTGGTGGCTACACCTTC.

V is TRBV10-1 and J is TRBJ2-1; 8 bases are a match to TRBD2. The CDR3 is 16 residues long. V was pared by 0 bases and J by 7 bases, with 8 bases of the junction left unmatched. Germline CDR1 is WNHNN and CDR2 is SYGVQD (reference sequence). The CDR3 region is CASSESGRGVENEQFF. CDR3 DNA sequence: TGCGCCAGCAGTGAGTCTGGGCGGGGGGTTGAGAATGAGCAGTTCTTC.

The chain combines TRBV5-4 with TRBJ2-2; a weak D match, TRBD1 (5 bases). V was trimmed by 0 bases and J by 5 bases, leaving 14 bases between them. This CDR3 contains 16 residues. In germline, CDR1 is SGHNT, CDR2 YYREEE (reference sequence). The CDR3 spells CASSLASQGRTGELFF. CDR3 bases: TGTGCCAGCAGCTTGGCCTCCCAGGGTCGAACCGGGGAGCTGTTTTTT.

V usage is TRBV5-1 and J usage is TRBJ2-3; unclear D gene. CDR1 and CDR2 (germline): SGHRS, YFSETQ. The CDR3 consists of 14 residues. Trimming shortened V by 2 bases and J by 4 bases, and 11 bases separated the two germline ends. CDR3 nucleotide sequence: TGCGCCAGCAGCTTTATCCCCCCCCCAGATACGCAGTATTTT. Translation gives CASSFIPPPDTQYF.

This sequence joins TRBV7-3 and TRBJ2-1; no clear D gene. Trimming pared 2 bases from V and 6 bases from J, leaving 14 bases between. The CDR3 is made up of 15 amino acids. Germline V gene lookup returns CDR1 SGHTA and CDR2 FQGTGA. The CDR3 spells CASSLLSSAANEQFF. Here the CDR3 DNA reads TGTGCCAGCAGCTTATTATCCAGCGCGGCCAATGAGCAGTTCTTC. Using reference TRBV7-3 and TRBJ2-1 for the parts outside the CDR3, the full variable domain is GAGVSQTPSNKVTEKGKYVELRCDPISGHTALYWYRQSLGQGPEFLIYFQGTGAADDSGLPNDRFFAVRPEGSVSTLKIQRTERGDSAVYLCASSLLSSAANEQFFGPGTRLTVL.

The rearrangement uses TRBV3-1 (or the pseudogene TRBV3-2) and TRBJ1-1, with D perhaps matching TRBD1 (5 bases). The germline V gene has CDR1 LGHDT and CDR2 YNNKEL (reference sequence). Trimming removed 2 bases from V and 7 bases from J, with 14 bases in between. CDR3 length: 14 residues. CDR3: CASSQQHGGNEAFF. The CDR3 bases are TGTGCCAGCAGCCAACAACACGGGGGGAATGAAGCTTTCTTT.

The V call is TRBV30, the J call TRBJ2-3, with D tentatively TRBD2 (6 bases). CDR3 length equals 13 residues. Trimming took off 0 bases at V and 4 bases at J, with 8 bases between the two ends. CDR1 is GTSNPN and CDR2 is SVGIG in the germline V gene (reference sequence). CDR3: CAWSVTGADTQYF. CDR3 sequence (DNA): TGTGCCTGGAGTGTAACGGGGGCAGATACGCAGTATTTT.

The chain uses TRBV5-8 and TRBJ2-1; 8 nucleotides match TRBD1. The ends lost 9 bases at V and 3 bases at J; junction bases unmatched: 8. Germline V gene lookup returns CDR1 SGHTS and CDR2 YDEGEE. There are 14 residues in the CDR3. CDR3 sequence reads: CATDRGRGYNEQFF. The CDR3 DNA is TGTGCCACCGACAGGGGCCGAGGCTACAATGAGCAGTTCTTC.

The V call is TRBV7-3, the J call TRBJ2-1; D is unclear. Trimming shortened V by 0 bases and J by 10 bases, and 7 bases separated the two germline ends. Germline values: CDR1 SGHTA, CDR2 FQGTGA. There are 12 residues in the CDR3. The DNA for the CDR3 is TGTGCCAGCAGCTTAACTCTAACCGAGCAGTTCTTC. As protein: CASSLTLTEQFF.

The chain combines TRBV2 with TRBJ1-2, with 8 positions matching TRBD1. The CDR3 has 14 residues. With 4 bases clipped from V and 4 bases from J, the junction kept 5 bases outside the gene matches. Germline CDR1 and CDR2: SNHLY and FYNNEI. CDR3 region: CASSGQGFGYGYTF. CDR3 nucleotide sequence: TGTGCCAGCAGTGGACAGGGGTTCGGCTATGGCTACACCTTC.

The rearrangement joins TRBV5-1 to TRBJ1-2, with 9 bases lining up with TRBD1. Unmatched junction bases numbered 2, after V lost 4 bases and J lost 1 base. Germline-derived CDR1 and CDR2 are SGHRS and YFSETQ. The CDR3 sequence is 14 residues long. CDR3 in amino acids: CASSTGQGNYGYTF. The CDR3 nucleotides read TGCGCCAGCAGCACGGGACAGGGTAACTATGGCTACACCTTC. Full variable domain (rest looked up from reference TRBV5-1 and TRBJ1-2): KAGVTQTPRYLIKTRGQQVTLSCSPISGHRSVSWYQQTPGQGLQFLFEYFSETQRNKGNFPGRFSGRQFSNSRSEMNVSTLELGDSALYLCASSTGQGNYGYTFGSGTRLTVV.

In DNA form, the CDR3 reads TGTGCCAGCAGCGTTAATCCGGACACCATTTACCCCGAGACCCAGTACTTC. Its protein product is CASSVNPDTIYPETQYF. This chain uses TRBV3-1 (or the pseudogene TRBV3-2) with TRBJ2-5; a weak D match, TRBD1 (5 bases). The V end was cut by 5 bases, the J end by 5 bases, with 24 bases between. Germline assignment: CDR1 LGHDT and CDR2 YNNKEL (reference sequence). The CDR3 runs 17 residues.

The V gene is TRBV28, the J gene TRBJ1-6; possible D gene TRBD1, 5 bases. The CDR3 has 15 residues. Per germline, CDR1 MDHEN and CDR2 SYDVKM. V was cut by 7 bases and J by 9 bases, with 19 bases left in between. CDR3 bases: TGTGCCAGCAAGGACACGGGGGAGCGTAGTTCACCCCTCCACTTT. It translates to CASKDTGERSSPLHF.

The J gene is TRBJ2-7, the V gene TRBV5-6, with D possibly being TRBD1 (5 bases). The CDR3 sequence is 14 residues long. CDR1 and CDR2 from the germline V gene are SGHDT and YYEEEE. The V and J ends lost 3 bases and 0 bases respectively, with 10 bases between them. CDR3 region: CASSYWTPSYEQYF. The DNA for the CDR3 is TGTGCCAGCAGCTATTGGACACCCTCCTACGAGCAGTACTTC.

The chain uses TRBV19 and TRBJ2-4, with 8 positions matching TRBD1. Germline CDR1 is LNHDA and CDR2 is SQIVND (reference sequence). V shed 2 bases, J shed 0 bases, and the junction held 3 bases outside the gene matches. The CDR3 has 16 residues. CDR3 DNA sequence: TGTGCCAGTAGTATACCCAGGGGGCTAGCCAAAAACATTCAGTACTTC. Translated, it gives CASSIPRGLAKNIQYF.

V is TRBV11-1 and J is TRBJ2-2; 10 bases are a match to TRBD2. Germline CDR1 SGHAT, CDR2 FQDESV (reference sequence). The V and J ends lost 2 bases and 5 bases, in that order; junction bases with no gene match: 5. CDR3 length: 16 residues. CDR3 DNA sequence: TGTGCCAGCAGCTTAAACAGACTAGCGGGTACCGGGGAGCTGTTTTTT. Translation: CASSLNRLAGTGELFF.